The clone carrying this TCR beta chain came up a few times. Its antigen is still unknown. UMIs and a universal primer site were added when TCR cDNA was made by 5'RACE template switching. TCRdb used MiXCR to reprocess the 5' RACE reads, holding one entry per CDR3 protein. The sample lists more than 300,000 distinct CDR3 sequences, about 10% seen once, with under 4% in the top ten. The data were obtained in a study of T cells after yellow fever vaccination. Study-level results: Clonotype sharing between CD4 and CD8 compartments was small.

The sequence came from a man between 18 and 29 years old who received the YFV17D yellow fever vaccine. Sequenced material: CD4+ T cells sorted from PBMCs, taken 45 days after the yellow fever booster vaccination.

CDR3 bases: TGCAGTGCCCGAAACAGGGTGATTGACACTGAAGCTTTCTTT. Amino acid sequence: CSARNRVIDTEAFF. The rearrangement joins TRBV20-1 to TRBJ1-1; maybe TRBD1 (6 bases). Germline V gene sequence: CDR1 DFQATT, CDR2 SNEGSKA (reference sequence). This CDR3 spans 14 amino acids. V was pared by 6 bases and J by 3 bases, with 17 bases between.